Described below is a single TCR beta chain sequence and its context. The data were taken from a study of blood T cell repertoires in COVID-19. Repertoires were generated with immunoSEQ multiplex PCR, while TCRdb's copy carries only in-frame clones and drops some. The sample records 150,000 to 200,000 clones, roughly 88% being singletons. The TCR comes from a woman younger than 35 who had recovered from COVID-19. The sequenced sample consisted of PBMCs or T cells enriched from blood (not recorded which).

The CDR3 loop reads CASSDDRDRALWGYTF. The CDR3 DNA sequence: TGTGCCAGCAGTGACGACCGGGACAGGGCTCTTTGGGGCTACACCTTC. The V and J genes are TRBV6-1 and TRBJ1-2, with TRBD1 identical over 9 bases. The J segment lost 8 bases and the V segment lost 3 bases, leaving 13 bases of the junction unmatched. This CDR3 has 16 amino acids. Germline V gene sequence: CDR1 MNHNS, CDR2 SASEGT.